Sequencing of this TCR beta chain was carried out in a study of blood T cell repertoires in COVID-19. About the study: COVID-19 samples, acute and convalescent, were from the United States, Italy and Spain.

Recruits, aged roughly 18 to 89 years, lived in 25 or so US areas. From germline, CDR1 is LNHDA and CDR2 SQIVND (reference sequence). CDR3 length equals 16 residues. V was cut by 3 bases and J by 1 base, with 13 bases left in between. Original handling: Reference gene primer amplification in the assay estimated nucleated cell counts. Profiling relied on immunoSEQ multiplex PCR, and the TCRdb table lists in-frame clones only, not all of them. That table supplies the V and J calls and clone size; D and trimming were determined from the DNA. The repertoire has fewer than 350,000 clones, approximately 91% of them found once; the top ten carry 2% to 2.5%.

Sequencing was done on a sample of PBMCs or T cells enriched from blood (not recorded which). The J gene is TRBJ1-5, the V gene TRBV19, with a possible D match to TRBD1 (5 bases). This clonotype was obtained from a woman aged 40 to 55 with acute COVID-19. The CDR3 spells CASSIEWGRSNQPQHF. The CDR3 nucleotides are TGTGCCAGTAGTATTGAGTGGGGGAGGAGCAATCAGCCCCAGCATTTT.